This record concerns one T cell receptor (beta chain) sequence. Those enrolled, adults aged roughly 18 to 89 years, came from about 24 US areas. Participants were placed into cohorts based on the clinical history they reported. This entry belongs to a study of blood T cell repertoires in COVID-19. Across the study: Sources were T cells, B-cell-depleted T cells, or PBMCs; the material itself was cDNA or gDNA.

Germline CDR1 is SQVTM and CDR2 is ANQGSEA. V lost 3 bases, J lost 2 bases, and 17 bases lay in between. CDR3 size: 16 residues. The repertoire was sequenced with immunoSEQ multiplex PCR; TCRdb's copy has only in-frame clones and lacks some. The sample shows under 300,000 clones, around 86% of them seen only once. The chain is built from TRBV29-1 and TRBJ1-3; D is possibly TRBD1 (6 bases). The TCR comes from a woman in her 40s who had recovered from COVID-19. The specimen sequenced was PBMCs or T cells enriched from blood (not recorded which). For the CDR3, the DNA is TGCAGCGTTGAGGTTGGGGGCGCAGAAGCTGGAAACACCATATATTTT. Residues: CSVEVGGAEAGNTIYF.